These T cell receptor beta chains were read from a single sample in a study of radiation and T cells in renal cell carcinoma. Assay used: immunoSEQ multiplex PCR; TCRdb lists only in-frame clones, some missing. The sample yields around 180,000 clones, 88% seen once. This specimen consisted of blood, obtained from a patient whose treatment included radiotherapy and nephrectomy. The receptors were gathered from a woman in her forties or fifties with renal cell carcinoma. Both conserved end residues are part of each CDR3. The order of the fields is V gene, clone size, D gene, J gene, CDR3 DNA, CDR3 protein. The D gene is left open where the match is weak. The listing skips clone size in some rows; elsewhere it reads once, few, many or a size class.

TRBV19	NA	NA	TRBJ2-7	TGTGCCAGTAGTAGCCAACTTGGCGAGCAGTACTTC	CASSSQLGEQYF
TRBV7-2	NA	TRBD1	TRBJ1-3	TGTGCCAGCAGCTCCACTCTGACAGGGAAGTTTTCCCGAAACACCATATATTTT	CASSSTLTGKFSRNTIYF
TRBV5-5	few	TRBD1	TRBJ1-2	TGTGCCAGCAGCACCGCCGGGACAGGGGGTGGCTACACCTTC	CASSTAGTGGGYTF
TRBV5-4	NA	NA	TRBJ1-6	TGTGCCAGCAGCTTGGGACGGGACTTTGGACCCCTCCACTTT	CASSLGRDFGPLHF
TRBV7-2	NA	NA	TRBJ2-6	TGTGCCAGCAGCTTACTCCTAATCTCTGGGGCCAACGTCCTGACTTTC	CASSLLLISGANVLTF
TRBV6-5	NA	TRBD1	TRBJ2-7	TGTGCCAGCAGGGACAGGGCCGAGCAGTACTTC	CASRDRAEQYF
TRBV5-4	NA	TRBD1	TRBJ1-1	TGTGCCAGCAGCTTGGGATCGACAGGGGGCATATCTGAAGCTTTCTTT	CASSLGSTGGISEAFF
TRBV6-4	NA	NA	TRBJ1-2	TGTGCCAGCAGTCCCACACCACAGGGTTGGGGCTACACCTTC	CASSPTPQGWGYTF
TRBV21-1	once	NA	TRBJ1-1	TGTGCCAGCAGCAAAGGACAGCTGAACACTGAAGCTTTCTTT	CASSKGQLNTEAFF
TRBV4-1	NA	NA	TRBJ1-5	TGCGCCAGCACCCACAGGGTCAACAATCAGCCCCAGCATTTT	CASTHRVNNQPQHF
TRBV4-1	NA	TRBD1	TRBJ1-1	TGCGCCAGCAGCCAGGTGGGACAGGGGGCGGATCGGAACACTGAAGCTTTCTTT	CASSQVGQGADRNTEAFF
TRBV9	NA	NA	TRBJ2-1	TGTGCCAGCAGCGTCCGGGACTCCACCTACAATGAGCAGTTCTTC	CASSVRDSTYNEQFF
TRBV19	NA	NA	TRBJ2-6	TGTGCCAGTAGTATCCGGGGAGCTGGGGCCAACGTCCTGACTTTC	CASSIRGAGANVLTF
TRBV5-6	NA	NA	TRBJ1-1	TGTGCCAGCAGCTCTGGACCGGACACTGAAGCTTTCTTT	CASSSGPDTEAFF
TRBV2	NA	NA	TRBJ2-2	TGTGCCAGCAGTTTGGACGGCGCGGGCACCGGGGAGCTGTTTTTT	CASSLDGAGTGELFF
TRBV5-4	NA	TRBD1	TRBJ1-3	TGTGCCAGCAGCCCCTTCGGCAGGGGGACTGGAAACACCATATATTTT	CASSPFGRGTGNTIYF
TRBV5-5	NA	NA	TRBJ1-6	TGTGCCAGCAGCTCACACAGGGATAATTCACCCCTCCACTTT	CASSSHRDNSPLHF
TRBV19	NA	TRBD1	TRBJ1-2	TGTGCCAGTAGTTATAATGGACAGGCTCCCGATGGCTACACCTTC	CASSYNGQAPDGYTF
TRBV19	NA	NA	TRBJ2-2	TGTGCCAGTAGTATAGTCGGGACCGGGGAGCTGTTTTTT	CASSIVGTGELFF
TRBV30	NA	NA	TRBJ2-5	TGTGCCTGGAGTGTACAAACAGGACCCCAAGAGACCCAGTACTTC	CAWSVQTGPQETQYF
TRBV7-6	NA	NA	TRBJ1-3	TGTGCCAGCAGCTTAGCCCCCAGGAGCTCTGGAAACACCATATATTTT	CASSLAPRSSGNTIYF
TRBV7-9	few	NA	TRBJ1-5	TGTGCCAGCAGCTTAGGGGCGGGGGTGCGGCAGCCCCAGCATTTT	CASSLGAGVRQPQHF
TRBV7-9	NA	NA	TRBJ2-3	TGTGCCAGCAAGGCGGTTAGCACAGATACGCAGTATTTT	CASKAVSTDTQYF
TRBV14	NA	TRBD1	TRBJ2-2	TGTGCCAGCAGCCACTGGACAGGGAGCACCGGGGAGCTGTTTTTT	CASSHWTGSTGELFF
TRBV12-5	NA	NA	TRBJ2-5	TGTGCTAGTGGGAAACCAGAGAAAGAGACCCAGTACTTC	CASGKPEKETQYF
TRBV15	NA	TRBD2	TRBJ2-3	TGTGCCACCAGCGAAGGGCGGGGGGGAGTAGATACGCAGTATTTT	CATSEGRGGVDTQYF
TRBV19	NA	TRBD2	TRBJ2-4	TGTGCCAGTAGTATGCTCTGGACTAGCGGGGGGTCGGACCCCTTAGCGAAAAACATTCAGTACTTC	CASSMLWTSGGSDPLAKNIQYF
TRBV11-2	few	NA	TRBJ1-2	TGTGCCAGCAGCCCTCTCGGGATGGATAACTATGGCTACACCTTC	CASSPLGMDNYGYTF
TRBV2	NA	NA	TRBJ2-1	TGTGCCAGCTGCACGGGACCCGCCCCCGATGAGCAGTTCTTC	CASCTGPAPDEQFF
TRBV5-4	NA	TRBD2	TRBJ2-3	TGTGCCAGCAGCTTTCTAGCGGAAGATACGCAGTATTTT	CASSFLAEDTQYF
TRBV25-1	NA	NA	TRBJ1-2	TGTGCCAGCAGTGGGGTCGGGCAGTACTATGGCTACACCTTC	CASSGVGQYYGYTF
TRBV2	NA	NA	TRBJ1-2	TGTGCCAGCAGTGGCCGCTGGAGGGGCAACTATGGCTACACCTTC	CASSGRWRGNYGYTF
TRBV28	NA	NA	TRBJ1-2	TGTGCCAGCAGTTTACAGGGCCGTGGCTACACCTTC	CASSLQGRGYTF
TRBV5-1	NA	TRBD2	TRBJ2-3	TGCGCCAGCAGCTTGAGGGCTAGCGGGGGGGCCGGGACAGATACGCAGTATTTT	CASSLRASGGAGTDTQYF
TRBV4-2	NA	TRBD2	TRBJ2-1	TGTGCCAGCAGCCCACCGGGACTATCCTACAATGAGCAGTTCTTC	CASSPPGLSYNEQFF
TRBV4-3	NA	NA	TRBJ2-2	TGCGCCAGCAGCCAAGATCTAGGCGGGGAGCTGTTTTTT	CASSQDLGGELFF
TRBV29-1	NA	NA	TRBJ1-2	TGCAGCGCTGGGGGGGAAAACTATGGCTACACCTTC	CSAGGENYGYTF